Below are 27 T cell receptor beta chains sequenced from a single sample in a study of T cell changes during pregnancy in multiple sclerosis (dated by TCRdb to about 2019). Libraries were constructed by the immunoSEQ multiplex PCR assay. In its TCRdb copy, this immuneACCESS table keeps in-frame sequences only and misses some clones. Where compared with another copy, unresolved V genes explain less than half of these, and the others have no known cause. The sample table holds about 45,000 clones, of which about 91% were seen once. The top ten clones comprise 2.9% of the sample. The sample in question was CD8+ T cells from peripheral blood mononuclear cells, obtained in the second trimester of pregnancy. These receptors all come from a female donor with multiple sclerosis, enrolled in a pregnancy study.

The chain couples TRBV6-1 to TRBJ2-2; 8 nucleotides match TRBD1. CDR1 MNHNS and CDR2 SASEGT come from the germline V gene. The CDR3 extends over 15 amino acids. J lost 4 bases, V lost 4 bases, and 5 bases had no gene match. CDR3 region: CASSGLGQVTGELFF. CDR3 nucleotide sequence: TGTGCCAGCAGTGGCTTGGGACAGGTCACCGGGGAGCTGTTTTTT.

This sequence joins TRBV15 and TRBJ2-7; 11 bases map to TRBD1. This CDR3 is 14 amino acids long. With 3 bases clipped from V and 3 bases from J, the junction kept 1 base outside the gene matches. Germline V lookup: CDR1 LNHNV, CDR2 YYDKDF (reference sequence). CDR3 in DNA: TGTGCCACCAGCAGGGACAGGGGGCTCTACGAGCAGTACTTC. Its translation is CATSRDRGLYEQYF.

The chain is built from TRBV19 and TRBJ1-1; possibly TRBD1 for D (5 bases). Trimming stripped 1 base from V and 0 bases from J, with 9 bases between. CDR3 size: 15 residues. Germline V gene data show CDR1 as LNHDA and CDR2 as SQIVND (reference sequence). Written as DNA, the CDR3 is TGTGCCAGTAGTATAGTGGACACGGTGAACACTGAAGCTTTCTTT. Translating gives CASSIVDTVNTEAFF.

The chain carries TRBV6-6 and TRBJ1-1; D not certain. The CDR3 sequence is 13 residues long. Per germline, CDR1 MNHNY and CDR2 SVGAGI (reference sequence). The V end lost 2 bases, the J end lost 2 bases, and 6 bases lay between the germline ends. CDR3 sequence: CASSYGPNTEAFF. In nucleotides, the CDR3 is TGTGCCAGCAGTTACGGGCCAAACACTGAAGCTTTCTTT.

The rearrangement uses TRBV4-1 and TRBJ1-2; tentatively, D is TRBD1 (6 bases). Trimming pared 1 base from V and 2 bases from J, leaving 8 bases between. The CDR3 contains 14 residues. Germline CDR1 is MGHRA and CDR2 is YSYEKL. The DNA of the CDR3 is TGCGCCAGCAGCCAAGCCCAGGGGAACTATGGCTACACCTTC. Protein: CASSQAQGNYGYTF.

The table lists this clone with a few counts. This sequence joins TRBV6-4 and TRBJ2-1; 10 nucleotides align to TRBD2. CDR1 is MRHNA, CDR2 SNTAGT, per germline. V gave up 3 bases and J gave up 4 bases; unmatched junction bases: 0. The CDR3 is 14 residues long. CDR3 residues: CASSEAGGYNEQFF. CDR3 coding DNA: TGTGCCAGCAGTGAAGCGGGGGGGTACAATGAGCAGTTCTTC.

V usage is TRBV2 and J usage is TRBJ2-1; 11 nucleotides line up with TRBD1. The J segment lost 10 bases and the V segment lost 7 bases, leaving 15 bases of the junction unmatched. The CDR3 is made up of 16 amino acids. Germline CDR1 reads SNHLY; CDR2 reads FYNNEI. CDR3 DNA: TGTGCCAGCATTTTTCAACCGGGACAGGGGGGGTGGGAGCAGTTCTTC. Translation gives CASIFQPGQGGWEQFF.

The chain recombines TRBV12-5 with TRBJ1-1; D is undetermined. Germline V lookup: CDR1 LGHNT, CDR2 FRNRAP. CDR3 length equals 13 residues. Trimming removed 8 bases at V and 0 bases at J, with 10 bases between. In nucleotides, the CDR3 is TGTGCTAGTCGCCGAGGGCTGAACACTGAAGCTTTCTTT. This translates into CASRRGLNTEAFF.

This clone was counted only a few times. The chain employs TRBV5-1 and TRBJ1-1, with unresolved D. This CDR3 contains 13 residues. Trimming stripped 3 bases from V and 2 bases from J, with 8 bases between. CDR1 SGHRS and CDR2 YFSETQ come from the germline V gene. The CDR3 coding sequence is TGCGCCAGCAGCTCGGACTCCAACACTGAAGCTTTCTTT. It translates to CASSSDSNTEAFF.

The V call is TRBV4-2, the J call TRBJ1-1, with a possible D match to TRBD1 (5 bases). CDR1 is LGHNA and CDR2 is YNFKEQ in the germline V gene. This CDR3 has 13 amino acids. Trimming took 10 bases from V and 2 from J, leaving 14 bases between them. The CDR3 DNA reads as TGTGCCACTTCCCAGGGTGGAAACACTGAAGCTTTCTTT. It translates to CATSQGGNTEAFF.

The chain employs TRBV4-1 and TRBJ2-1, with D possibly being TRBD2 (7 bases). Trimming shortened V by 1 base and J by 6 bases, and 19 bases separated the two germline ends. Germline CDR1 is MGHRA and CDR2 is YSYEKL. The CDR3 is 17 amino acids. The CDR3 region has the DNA TGCGCCAGCAGCCAAGCGTGGGGGGGCCGGTTGTCCAATGAGCAGTTCTTC. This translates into CASSQAWGGRLSNEQFF.

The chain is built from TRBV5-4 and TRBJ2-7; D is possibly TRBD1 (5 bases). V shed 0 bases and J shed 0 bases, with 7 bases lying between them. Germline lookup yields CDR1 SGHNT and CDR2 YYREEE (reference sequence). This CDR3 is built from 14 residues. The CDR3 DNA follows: TGTGCCAGCAGCTTGGCAGGGAACTCCTACGAGCAGTACTTC. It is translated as CASSLAGNSYEQYF.

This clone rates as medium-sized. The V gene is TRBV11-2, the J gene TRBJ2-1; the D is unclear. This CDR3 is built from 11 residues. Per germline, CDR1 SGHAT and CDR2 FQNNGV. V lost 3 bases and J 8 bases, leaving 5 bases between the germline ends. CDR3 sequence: CASSFTDEQFF. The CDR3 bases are TGTGCCAGCAGCTTCACGGATGAGCAGTTCTTC.

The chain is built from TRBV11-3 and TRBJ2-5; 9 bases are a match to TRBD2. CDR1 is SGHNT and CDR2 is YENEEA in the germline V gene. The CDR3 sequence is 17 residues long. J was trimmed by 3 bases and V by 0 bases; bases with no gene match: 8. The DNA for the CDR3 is TGTGCCAGCAGCTTAGAACGGAGCGGGGGGCCCAAAGAGACCCAGTACTTC. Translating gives CASSLERSGGPKETQYF.

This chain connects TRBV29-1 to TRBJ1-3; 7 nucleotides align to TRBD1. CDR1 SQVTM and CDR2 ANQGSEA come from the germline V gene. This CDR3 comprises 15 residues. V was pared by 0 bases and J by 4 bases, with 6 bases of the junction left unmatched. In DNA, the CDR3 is TGCAGCGTTGAAGATACAGGGGTTACCGGAAACACCATATATTTT. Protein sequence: CSVEDTGVTGNTIYF.

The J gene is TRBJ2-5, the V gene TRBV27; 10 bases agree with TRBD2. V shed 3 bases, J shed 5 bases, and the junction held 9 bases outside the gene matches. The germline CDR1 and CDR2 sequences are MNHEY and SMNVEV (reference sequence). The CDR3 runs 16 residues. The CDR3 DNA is TGTGCCAGCAGTTTTCTGAGCGGGGGGGCCGGGGAGACCCAGTACTTC. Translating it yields CASSFLSGGAGETQYF.

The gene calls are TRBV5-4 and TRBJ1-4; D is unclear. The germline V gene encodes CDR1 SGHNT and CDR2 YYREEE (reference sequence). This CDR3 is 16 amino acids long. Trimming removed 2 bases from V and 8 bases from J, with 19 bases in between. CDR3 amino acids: CASSFAAGIDREKLFF. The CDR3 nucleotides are TGTGCCAGCAGCTTCGCCGCAGGTATCGATCGGGAAAAACTGTTTTTT.

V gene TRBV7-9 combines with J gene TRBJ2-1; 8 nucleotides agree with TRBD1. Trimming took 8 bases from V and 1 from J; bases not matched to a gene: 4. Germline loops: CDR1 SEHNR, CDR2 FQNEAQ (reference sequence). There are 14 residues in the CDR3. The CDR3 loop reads CASGDRTSYNEQFF. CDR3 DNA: TGTGCCAGCGGGGACAGGACATCCTACAATGAGCAGTTCTTC.

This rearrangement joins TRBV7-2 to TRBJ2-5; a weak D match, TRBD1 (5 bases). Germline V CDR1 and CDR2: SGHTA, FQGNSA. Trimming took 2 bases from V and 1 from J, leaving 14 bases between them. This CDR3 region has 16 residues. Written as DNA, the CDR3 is TGTGCCAGCAGCTTAACGCCTAGACAGAGCCAAGAGACCCAGTACTTC. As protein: CASSLTPRQSQETQYF.

The CDR3 is CAWTYGRGNEQFF. The DNA of the CDR3 is TGTGCCTGGACCTACGGTAGAGGTAATGAGCAGTTCTTC. This sequence joins TRBV30 and TRBJ2-1; D is unclear. CDR3 length equals 13 residues. Germline assignment: CDR1 GTSNPN and CDR2 SVGIG (reference sequence). V lost 4 bases and J lost 7, with 14 bases in between.

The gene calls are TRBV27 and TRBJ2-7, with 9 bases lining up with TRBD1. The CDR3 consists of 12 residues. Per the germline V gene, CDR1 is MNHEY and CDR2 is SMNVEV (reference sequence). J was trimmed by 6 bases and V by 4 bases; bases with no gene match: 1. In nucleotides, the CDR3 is TGTGCCAGCAGTTCGACAGGGGGCGAGCAGTACTTC. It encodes CASSSTGGEQYF.

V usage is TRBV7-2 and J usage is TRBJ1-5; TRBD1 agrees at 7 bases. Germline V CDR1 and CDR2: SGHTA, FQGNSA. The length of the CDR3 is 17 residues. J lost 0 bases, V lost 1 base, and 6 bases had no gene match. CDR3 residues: CASSLGAGTDSNQPQHF. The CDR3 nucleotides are TGTGCCAGCAGCTTAGGAGCCGGGACAGATAGCAATCAGCCCCAGCATTTT.

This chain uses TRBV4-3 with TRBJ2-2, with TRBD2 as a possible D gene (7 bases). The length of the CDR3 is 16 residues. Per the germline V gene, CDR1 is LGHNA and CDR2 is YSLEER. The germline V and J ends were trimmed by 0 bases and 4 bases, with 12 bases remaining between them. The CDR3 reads CASSQDGAGATGELFF. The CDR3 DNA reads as TGCGCCAGCAGCCAAGATGGGGCGGGGGCCACCGGGGAGCTGTTTTTT.

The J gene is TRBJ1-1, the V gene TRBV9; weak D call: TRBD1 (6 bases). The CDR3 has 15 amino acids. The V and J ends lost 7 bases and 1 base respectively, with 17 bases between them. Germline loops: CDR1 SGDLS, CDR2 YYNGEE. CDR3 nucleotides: TGTGCCAGCGGCGCACCGGGACATTCGAACACTGAAGCTTTCTTT. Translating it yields CASGAPGHSNTEAFF. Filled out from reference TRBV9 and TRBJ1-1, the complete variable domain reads DSGVTQTPKHLITATGQRVTLRCSPRSGDLSVYWYQQSLDQGLQFLIQYYNGEERAKGNILERFSAQQFPDLHSELNLSSLELGDSALYFCASGAPGHSNTEAFFGQGTRLTVV.

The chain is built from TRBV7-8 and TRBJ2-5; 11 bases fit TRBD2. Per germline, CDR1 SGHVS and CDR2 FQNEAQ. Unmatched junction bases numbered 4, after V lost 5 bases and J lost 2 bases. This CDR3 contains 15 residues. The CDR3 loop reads CASSPGLAAQETQYF. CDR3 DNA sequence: TGTGCCAGCAGCCCGGGACTAGCGGCACAAGAGACCCAGTACTTC.

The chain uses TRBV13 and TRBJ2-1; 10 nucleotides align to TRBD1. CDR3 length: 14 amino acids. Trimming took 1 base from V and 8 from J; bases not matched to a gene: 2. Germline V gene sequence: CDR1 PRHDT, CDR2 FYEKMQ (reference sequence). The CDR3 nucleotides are TGTGCCAGCAGCTTAGTGACAGGGGGCGATGAGCAGTTCTTC. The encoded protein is CASSLVTGGDEQFF.

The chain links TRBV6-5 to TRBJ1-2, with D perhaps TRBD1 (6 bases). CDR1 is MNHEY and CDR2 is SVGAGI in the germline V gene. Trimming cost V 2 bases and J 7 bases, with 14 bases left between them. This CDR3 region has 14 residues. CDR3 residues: CASSYSRGWSGYTF. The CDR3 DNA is TGTGCCAGCAGTTACAGCAGGGGTTGGAGTGGCTACACCTTC.